This T cell receptor beta chain was sequenced in a study of T cell repertoires in cytomegalovirus infection. Overall study context: Matching HLA type, along with CMV infection, was indicated by public TCR beta signatures.

Remarks on this clonotype: Its matching antigen is unknown.

V was clipped by 3 bases and J by 3 bases, with 15 bases between them. Germline loops: CDR1 SGHTA, CDR2 FQGNSA. The CDR3 sequence is 15 residues long. Study results and limitations: The ex vivo response was dominated by HLA-C-restricted CMV-specific TCR beta clonotypes. Cumulative frequency of public TCR beta families picked out carriers of CMV plus the relevant HLA.

A single record per CDR3 protein comes from TCRdb applying MiXCR to the reads. The sample has some 920,000 distinct CDR3 sequences; roughly 30% are singletons. The chain combines TRBV7-2 with TRBJ2-7; the D call may be TRBD1 or TRBD2 (5 bases each). The sample was cultured CD8+ T cells from PBMCs, taken from culture after CMV antigen stimulation. The TCR originated in a human donor in good health (CMV status not recorded). Some clones in this sample may be carry-over from other donors' samples. The CDR3 here is CASSLGVSPFYEQYF. DNA for the CDR3: TGTGCCAGCAGCTTGGGGGTCAGCCCCTTCTACGAGCAGTACTTC.